This T cell receptor (beta chain) was profiled in a study of T cells in Graves' hyperthyroidism and ophthalmopathy. Study outcomes and limitations: In blood, most of the thyroid clonotypes expanded above 0.001 were also present.

V shed 2 bases and J shed 2 bases, with 10 bases lying between them. Per germline, CDR1 KGHSH and CDR2 LQKENI. This CDR3 is 14 amino acids long. This clonotype came up many times. Its antigen remains unknown. The investigators amplified TCR beta CDR3 regions from RNA transcripts. The study used the HTBI primer set for a first-round RT-PCR of the TCR CDR3. TCRdb reprocessed the multiplex PCR reads with MiXCR, giving one entry per CDR3 protein. This table has 400,000 or so distinct CDR3 sequences, around 15% appearing once. This TCR came from a man aged 50 to 59 with Graves' ophthalmopathy. The sequenced sample was blood. The chain joins TRBV18 to TRBJ2-7, with D possibly matching TRBD1 (6 bases). This chain's CDR3 is CASSPSGTTYEQYF. For the CDR3, the DNA is TGTGCCAGCTCACCAAGTGGGACAACCTACGAGCAGTACTTC.